This T cell receptor (beta chain) appears in the sequencing data of a study of beta chain features in type 1 diabetes. Study details: Across all samples, about 100 million sorted cells were examined. Findings and limits, study-wide: Naive, central memory and Treg TCRB repertoires appeared more alike in patients than in healthy donors. In these data, an HLA type influence on TCRB rearrangement remained unresolved. PCR might favor shorter templates, equally in patients and controls.

The investigators reverse transcribed all of the isolated RNA, so they sequenced expressed TCRB transcripts. Produced via immunoSEQ multiplex PCR; TCRdb's table is partial and in-frame only. The sample shows hundreds of thousands of clones, around 28% of them seen only once. This clone turned up a few times. Its antigen remains unknown. CDR3 length equals 17 residues. Germline CDR1 is LNHDA and CDR2 is SQIVND (reference sequence). V lost 3 bases to trimming and J lost 2 bases; unmatched junction nucleotides: 10. The sequencing input was naive CD4+ T cells from blood. The TCR originated in a man aged 18 to 29 in good health. V usage is TRBV19 and J usage is TRBJ2-7; TRBD1 matches 10 bases. DNA for the CDR3: TGTGCCAGTAGTATCCTCCTGGGACAGGGGCGACCCTACGAGCAGTACTTC. Protein: CASSILLGQGRPYEQYF.